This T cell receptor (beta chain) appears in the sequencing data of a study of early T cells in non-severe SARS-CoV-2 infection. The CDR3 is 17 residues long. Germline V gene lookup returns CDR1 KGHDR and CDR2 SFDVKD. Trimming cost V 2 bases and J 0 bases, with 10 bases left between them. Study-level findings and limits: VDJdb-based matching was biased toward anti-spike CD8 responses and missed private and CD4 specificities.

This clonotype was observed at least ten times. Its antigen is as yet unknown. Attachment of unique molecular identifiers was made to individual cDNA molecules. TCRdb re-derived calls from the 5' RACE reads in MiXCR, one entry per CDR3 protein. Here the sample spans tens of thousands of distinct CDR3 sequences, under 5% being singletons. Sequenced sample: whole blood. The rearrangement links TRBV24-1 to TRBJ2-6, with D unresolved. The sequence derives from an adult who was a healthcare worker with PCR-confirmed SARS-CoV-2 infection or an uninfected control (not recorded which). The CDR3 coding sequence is TGTGCCACCAGTGATTCATTGTCAGCCTCTGGGGCCAACGTCCTGACTTTC. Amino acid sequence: CATSDSLSASGANVLTF.